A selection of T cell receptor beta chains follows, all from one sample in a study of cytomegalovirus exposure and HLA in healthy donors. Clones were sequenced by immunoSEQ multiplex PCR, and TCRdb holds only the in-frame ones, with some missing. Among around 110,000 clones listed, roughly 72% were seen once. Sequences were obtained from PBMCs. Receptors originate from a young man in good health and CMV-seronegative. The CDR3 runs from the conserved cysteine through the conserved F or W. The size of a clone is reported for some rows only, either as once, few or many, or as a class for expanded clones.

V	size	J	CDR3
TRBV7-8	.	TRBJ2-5	CASSLRLVSQYF
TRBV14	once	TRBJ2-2	CASSRALLGASTGELFF
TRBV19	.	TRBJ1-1	CAAGQERTEAFF
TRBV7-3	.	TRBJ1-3	CASSPPGRGLGNTIYF
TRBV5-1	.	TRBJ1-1	CASSATQSPTVEAFF
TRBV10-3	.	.	CAITGQGPAYEQYF
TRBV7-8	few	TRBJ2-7	CASSRGTPRIYEQYF
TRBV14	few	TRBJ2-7	CASRGGGSYEQYF
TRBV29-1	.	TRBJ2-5	CSVTRGSGLETQYF
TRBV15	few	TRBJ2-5	CATSTGLAGETQYF
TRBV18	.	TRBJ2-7	CASSPGQLYEQYF
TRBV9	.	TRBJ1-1	CASSQRTGPEGEAFF
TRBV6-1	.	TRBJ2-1	CASSGGQTYNEQFF
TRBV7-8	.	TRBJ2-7	CASSTTPGQADYEQYF
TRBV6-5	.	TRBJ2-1	CASSPGTGVRNEQFF
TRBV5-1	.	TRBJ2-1	CASSFSQVDYNEQFF
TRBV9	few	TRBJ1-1	CASSVDSGSTEAFF
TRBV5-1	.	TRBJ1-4	CASSLVPGATNEKLFF
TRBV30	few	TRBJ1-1	CAWSAGSNTEAFF
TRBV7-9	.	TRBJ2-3	CASSAPQTADTQYF
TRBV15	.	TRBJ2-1	CATSGGTSRNEQFF
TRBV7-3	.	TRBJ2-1	CASSPGQGRNEQFF
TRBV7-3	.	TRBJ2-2	CASRQGSDTGELFF
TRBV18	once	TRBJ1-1	CASSRQGLNTEAFF
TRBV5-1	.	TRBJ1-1	CASSSSTVNTEAFF
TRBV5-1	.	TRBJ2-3	CASRDPGAGEYTQYF
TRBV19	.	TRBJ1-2	CASVDRDLNYGYTF
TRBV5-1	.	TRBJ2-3	CASSLGLAGGITDTQYF
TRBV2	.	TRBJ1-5	CASSDRGRGSQPQHF
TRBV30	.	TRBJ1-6	CAWRRTDFHF
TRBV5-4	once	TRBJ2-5	CASSLDRGETQYF
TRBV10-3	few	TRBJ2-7	CASSGQGANEQYF
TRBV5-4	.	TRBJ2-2	CASSTTSRTGELFF
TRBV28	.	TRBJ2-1	CATRLSGSLNEQFF
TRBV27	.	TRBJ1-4	CASSLTGANEKLFF
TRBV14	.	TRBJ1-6	CASSYAGGPLHF
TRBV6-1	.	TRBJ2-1	CASIDGRGGARNEQFF
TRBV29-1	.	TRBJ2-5	CSVGIGGEETQYF
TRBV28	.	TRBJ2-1	CASRPEQGVSYNEQFF
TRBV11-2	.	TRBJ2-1	CASSLVAGPQGEQFF
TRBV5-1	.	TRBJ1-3	CASSPRTGDGNTIYF
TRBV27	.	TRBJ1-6	CAGADREGSPLHF